This TCR beta chain was sequenced for a study of cytomegalovirus exposure and HLA in healthy donors. Overall study results and limits: Later analysis associated a missense DCLRE1C variant with TCR beta V- and J-gene trimming. The analysis excluded some indistinguishable V segments, including TRBV6-2 and TRBV6-3. Segments of the TCR beta V type were, in most cases, productive about 87% or about 30% of the time in an earlier analysis.

The CDR3 is 15 amino acids. V lost 2 bases and J lost 0, with 11 bases in between. CDR1 SGHNT and CDR2 YYREEE come from the germline V gene (reference sequence). The study ran its PCR with 60 Vbeta and 13 Jbeta primers. Clones were sequenced by immunoSEQ multiplex PCR, and TCRdb holds only the in-frame ones, with some missing. Here the sample spans 140,000 or so clones, about 82% being singletons. Notes on this clone: Its antigen remains unidentified.

The J gene is TRBJ1-2, the V gene TRBV5-4, with no clear D. Input material: PBMCs. The origin of this receptor is a male donor in good health and CMV-seronegative. Written as DNA, the CDR3 is TGTGCCAGCAGCTTAGATTGGACTCCTAACTATGGCTACACCTTC. Its protein is CASSLDWTPNYGYTF.